The 16 T cell receptor beta chains below come from one sample, sequenced in a study of identical twins. TCRdb ran MiXCR on the 5' RACE reads and lists one entry per CDR3 protein. Counted here are 500,000 or so distinct CDR3 sequences, 12% to 15% occurring once; the ten biggest clones make up 0.4% to 0.55%. This sample was also put to use in a study of yellow fever vaccine responses in identical twins.

Sequencing used CD4+ T cells sorted from blood. The receptors were gathered from a woman in her late teens or twenties in good health.

This chain joins TRBV5-1 and TRBJ2-5, with 8 nucleotides matching TRBD2. Germline CDR1 and CDR2: SGHRS and YFSETQ. The CDR3 extends over 15 amino acids. Losses at the gene ends were 4 bases for V and 4 bases for J; bases not matched to a gene: 9. The CDR3 DNA sequence: TGCGCCAGCAGCACGACTAGCGTACGGGGAGAGACCCAGTACTTC. Its protein product is CASSTTSVRGETQYF.

V gene TRBV30 combines with J gene TRBJ2-2, with D unresolved. V shed 2 bases and J shed 2 bases, with 6 bases lying between them. The CDR3 is 13 residues long. Germline-derived CDR1 and CDR2 are GTSNPN and SVGIG (reference sequence). The CDR3 sequence is CAWSSSNTGELFF. Written as DNA, the CDR3 is TGTGCCTGGAGTTCATCCAACACCGGGGAGCTGTTTTTT.

The rearrangement uses TRBV5-1 and TRBJ2-1; D may be TRBD2 (5 bases). Trimming took off 0 bases at V and 0 bases at J, with 10 bases between the two ends. Germline V CDR1 and CDR2: SGHRS, YFSETQ. CDR3 length: 16 amino acids. CDR3 nucleotides: TGCGCCAGCAGCTTGGAGAGCGGACGCTCCTACAATGAGCAGTTCTTC. Amino acids: CASSLESGRSYNEQFF.

This clonotype was observed a handful of times. This chain joins TRBV5-1 and TRBJ2-1; tentatively, D is TRBD2 (5 bases). The CDR3 is 14 residues long. Trimming shortened V by 5 bases and J by 8 bases, and 17 bases separated the two germline ends. Germline loops: CDR1 SGHRS, CDR2 YFSETQ. The CDR3 nucleotides read TGCGCCAGCAGGAACGAGGGTATCAGCGATGAGCAGTTCTTC. Translated: CASRNEGISDEQFF. Full variable domain (rest looked up from reference TRBV5-1 and TRBJ2-1): KAGVTQTPRYLIKTRGQQVTLSCSPISGHRSVSWYQQTPGQGLQFLFEYFSETQRNKGNFPGRFSGRQFSNSRSEMNVSTLELGDSALYLCASRNEGISDEQFFGPGTRLTVL.

V is TRBV7-8 and J is TRBJ1-1; 7 bases map to TRBD1. V was clipped by 2 bases and J by 0 bases; unmatched bases: 6. Looked up from germline, CDR1 is SGHVS and CDR2 is FQNEAQ. There are 16 residues in the CDR3. The CDR3, as DNA: TGTGCCAGCAGCTTACGGGTAGACAGGGTGAACACTGAAGCTTTCTTT. It translates to CASSLRVDRVNTEAFF.

This clonotype was detected many times. The rearrangement joins TRBV5-1 to TRBJ1-1; D is uncertain. This CDR3 is 15 amino acids long. Germline CDR1 SGHRS, CDR2 YFSETQ. V was pared by 0 bases and J by 3 bases, with 12 bases between. The CDR3 DNA follows: TGCGCCAGCAGCTTGGAGAGGGTGGGGTACACTGAAGCTTTCTTT. Protein sequence: CASSLERVGYTEAFF.

This clonotype was picked up a small number of times. V usage is TRBV19 and J usage is TRBJ2-5; 7 bases align to TRBD2. CDR3 length: 13 residues. Germline trimming cut 5 bases from V and 5 bases from J; bases unmatched to any gene: 5. The germline gives CDR1 LNHDA, CDR2 SQIVND (reference sequence). CDR3 amino acids: CASSPSGTETQYF. CDR3 DNA: TGTGCCAGTAGTCCGAGCGGGACGGAGACCCAGTACTTC. Based on the CDR3 plus reference TRBV19 and TRBJ2-5, the full variable domain is DGGITQSPKYLFRKEGQNVTLSCEQNLNHDAMYWYRQDPGQGLRLIYYSQIVNDFQKGDIAEGYSVSREKKESFPLTVTSAQKNPTAFYLCASSPSGTETQYFGPGTRLLVL.

The chain joins TRBV7-6 to TRBJ2-1; 9 positions match TRBD1. The CDR3 spans 15 residues. With V trimmed by 5 bases and J by 4 bases, 6 bases remained unmatched. In germline, CDR1 is SGHVS, CDR2 FNYEAQ. For the CDR3, the DNA is TGTGCCAGCAGCCGACCGGGACAGGGTTACAATGAGCAGTTCTTC. This encodes CASSRPGQGYNEQFF.

The CDR3 sequence is CASSQELRYQETQYF. The CDR3 region has the DNA TGCGCCAGCAGCCAAGAGCTGCGGTACCAAGAGACCCAGTACTTC. The chain links TRBV4-1 to TRBJ2-5; the D is unclear. CDR1 and CDR2 from the germline V gene are MGHRA and YSYEKL. The V and J ends lost 0 bases and 0 bases respectively, with 8 bases between them. There are 15 residues in the CDR3.

The CDR3 is CASSLLAGGMETQYF. The CDR3 coding sequence is TGCGCCAGCAGCCTACTAGCGGGGGGTATGGAGACCCAGTACTTC. The chain recombines TRBV5-1 with TRBJ2-5; the match to TRBD2 covers 12 bases. The CDR3 runs to 15 residues. Germline V gene sequence: CDR1 SGHRS, CDR2 YFSETQ. Trimming at V came to 4 bases and at J to 5 bases, leaving 6 bases not matched to a gene.

This clonotype was observed at least ten times. The J gene is TRBJ2-2, the V gene TRBV7-9, with 12 bases identical to TRBD2. With 5 bases clipped from V and 1 base from J, the junction kept 5 bases outside the gene matches. Germline CDR1 reads SEHNR; CDR2 reads FQNEAQ (reference sequence). This CDR3 has 17 residues. For the CDR3, the DNA is TGTGCCAGCAGCCCTAGGACTAGCGGGATGAACACCGGGGAGCTGTTTTTT. Translation: CASSPRTSGMNTGELFF. Using reference TRBV7-9 and TRBJ2-2 for the parts outside the CDR3, the full variable domain is DTGVSQNPRHKITKRGQNVTFRCDPISEHNRLYWYRQTLGQGPEFLTYFQNEAQLEKSRLLSDRFSAERPKGSFSTLEIQRTEQGDSAMYLCASSPRTSGMNTGELFFGEGSRLTVL.

This clonotype was counted between two and nine times. The chain is built from TRBV21-1 and TRBJ2-7; the D segment call TRBD2 is taken from the table without a DNA check. TRBV21-1 is designated a pseudogene. The CDR3 totals 15 residues. The CDR3 DNA is TGTGCCAGCAGCAAATACCGGGACTATCCCTACGAGCAGTACTTC. Translating gives CASSKYRDYPYEQYF.

This chain links TRBV7-9 with TRBJ1-1; tentative D call: TRBD1 (5 bases). V was clipped by 3 bases and J by 1 base, with 12 bases between them. Germline CDR1 is SEHNR and CDR2 is FQNEAQ (reference sequence). This CDR3 region has 15 residues. CDR3 protein: CASSFITGWNTEAFF. Written as DNA, the CDR3 is TGTGCCAGCAGCTTTATTACAGGCTGGAACACTGAAGCTTTCTTT.

CDR3 sequence (DNA): TGTGCCAGCAGTTTTCTGCGAACAGATACGCAGTATTTT. This encodes CASSFLRTDTQYF. V gene TRBV27 combines with J gene TRBJ2-3; the D is unclear. The ends were cut back, 3 bases at V and 3 bases at J, with 7 bases in the middle. Germline V gene sequence: CDR1 MNHEY, CDR2 SMNVEV (reference sequence). This CDR3 is 13 amino acids long.

This chain uses TRBV4-2 with TRBJ2-3; TRBD2 matches at 7 bases. The CDR3 has 16 residues. Germline assignment: CDR1 LGHNA and CDR2 YNFKEQ. Losses at the gene ends were 1 base for V and 4 bases for J; bases not matched to a gene: 8. The CDR3 spells CASSQGTSGKADTQYF. The CDR3, as DNA: TGTGCCAGCAGCCAAGGAACGAGCGGGAAAGCAGATACGCAGTATTTT.

This clonotype has a handful of counts. V is TRBV4-3 and J is TRBJ1-1, with a tentative D call TRBD1 (5 bases). Trimming took 1 base from V and 4 from J, leaving 13 bases between them. The CDR3 sequence is 15 residues long. Per germline, CDR1 LGHNA and CDR2 YSLEER. The CDR3 loop reads CASSQARGWATEAFF. CDR3 nucleotides: TGCGCCAGCAGCCAAGCCCGGGGGTGGGCCACTGAAGCTTTCTTT.